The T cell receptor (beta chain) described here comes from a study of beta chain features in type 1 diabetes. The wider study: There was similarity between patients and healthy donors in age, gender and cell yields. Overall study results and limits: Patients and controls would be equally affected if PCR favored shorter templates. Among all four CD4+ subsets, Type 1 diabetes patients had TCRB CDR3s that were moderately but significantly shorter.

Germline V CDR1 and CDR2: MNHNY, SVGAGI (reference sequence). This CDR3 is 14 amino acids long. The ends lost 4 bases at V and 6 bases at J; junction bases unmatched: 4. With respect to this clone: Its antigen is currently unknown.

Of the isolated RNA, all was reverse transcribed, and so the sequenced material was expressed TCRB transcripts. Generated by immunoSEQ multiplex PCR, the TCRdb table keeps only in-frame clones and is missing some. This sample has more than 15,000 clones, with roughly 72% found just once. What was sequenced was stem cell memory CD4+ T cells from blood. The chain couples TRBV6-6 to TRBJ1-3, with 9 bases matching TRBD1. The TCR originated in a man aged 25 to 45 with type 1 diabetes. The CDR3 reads CASSSTGGENTIYF. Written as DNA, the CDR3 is TGTGCCAGCAGTTCAACAGGGGGCGAAAACACCATATATTTT.